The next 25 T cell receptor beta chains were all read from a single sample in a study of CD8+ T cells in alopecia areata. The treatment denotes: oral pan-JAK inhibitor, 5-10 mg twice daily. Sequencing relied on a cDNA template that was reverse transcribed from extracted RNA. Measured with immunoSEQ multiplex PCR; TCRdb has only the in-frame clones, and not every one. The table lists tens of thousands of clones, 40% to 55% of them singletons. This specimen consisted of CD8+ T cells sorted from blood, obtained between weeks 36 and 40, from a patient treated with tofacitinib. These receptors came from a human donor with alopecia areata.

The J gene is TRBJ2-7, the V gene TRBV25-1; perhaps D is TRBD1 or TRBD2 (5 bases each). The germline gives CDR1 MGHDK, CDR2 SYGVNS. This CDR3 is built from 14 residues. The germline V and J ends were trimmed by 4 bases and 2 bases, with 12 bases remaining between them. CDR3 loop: CASSVGDGPYEQYF. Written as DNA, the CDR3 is TGTGCCAGCAGTGTAGGGGACGGCCCCTACGAGCAGTACTTC.

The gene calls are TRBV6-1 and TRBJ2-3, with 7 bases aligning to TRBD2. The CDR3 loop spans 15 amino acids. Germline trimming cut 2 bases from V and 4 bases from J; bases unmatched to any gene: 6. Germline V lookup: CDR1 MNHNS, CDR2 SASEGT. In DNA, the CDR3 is TGTGCCAGCAGTGAACGGCGGGGAGGGGCAGATACGCAGTATTTT. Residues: CASSERRGGADTQYF.

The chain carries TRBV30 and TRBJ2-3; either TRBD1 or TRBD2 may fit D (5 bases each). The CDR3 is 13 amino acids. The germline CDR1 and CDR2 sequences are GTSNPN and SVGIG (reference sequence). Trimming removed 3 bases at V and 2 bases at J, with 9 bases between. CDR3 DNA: TGTGCCTGGAGGGGACCCCACACAGATACGCAGTATTTT. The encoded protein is CAWRGPHTDTQYF.

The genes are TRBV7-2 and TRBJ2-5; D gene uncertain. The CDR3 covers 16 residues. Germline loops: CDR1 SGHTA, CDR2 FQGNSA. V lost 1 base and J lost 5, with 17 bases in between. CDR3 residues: CASSLGSVVRSETQYF. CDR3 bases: TGTGCCAGCAGCTTAGGATCGGTAGTTAGGTCGGAGACCCAGTACTTC.

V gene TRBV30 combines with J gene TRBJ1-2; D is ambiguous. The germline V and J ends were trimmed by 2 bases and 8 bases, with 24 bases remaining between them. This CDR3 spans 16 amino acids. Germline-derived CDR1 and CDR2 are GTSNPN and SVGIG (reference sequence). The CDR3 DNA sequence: TGTGCCTGGAGTCCCCGGGTCGGATCCCCGGCGGGGGGCTACACCTTC. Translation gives CAWSPRVGSPAGGYTF. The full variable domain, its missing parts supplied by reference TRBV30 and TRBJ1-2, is SQTIHQWPATLVQPVGSPLSLECTVEGTSNPNLYWYRQAAGRGLQLLFYSVGIGQISSEVPQNLSASRPQDRQFILSSKKLLLSDSGFYLCAWSPRVGSPAGGYTFGSGTRLTVV.

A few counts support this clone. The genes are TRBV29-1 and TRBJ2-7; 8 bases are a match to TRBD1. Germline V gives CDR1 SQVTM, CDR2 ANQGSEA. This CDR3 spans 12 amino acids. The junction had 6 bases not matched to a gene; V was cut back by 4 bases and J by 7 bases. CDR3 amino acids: CSVGTGLGEQYF. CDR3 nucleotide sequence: TGCAGCGTTGGGACAGGGCTCGGGGAGCAGTACTTC.

CDR3 nucleotide sequence: TGTGCCAGCAGTGGTTGGGGAGGGCCAAGTAATGAGCAGTTCTTC. This codes for CASSGWGGPSNEQFF. The chain combines TRBV2 with TRBJ2-1; 7 nucleotides align to TRBD2. With V trimmed by 4 bases and J by 7 bases, 10 bases remained unmatched. CDR3 length: 15 amino acids. Germline V CDR1 and CDR2: SNHLY, FYNNEI.

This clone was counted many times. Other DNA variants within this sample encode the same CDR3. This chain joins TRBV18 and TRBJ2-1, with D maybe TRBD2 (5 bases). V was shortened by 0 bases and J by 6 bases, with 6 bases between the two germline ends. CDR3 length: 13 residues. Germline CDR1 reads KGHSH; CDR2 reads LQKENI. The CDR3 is CASSPPGGNEQFF. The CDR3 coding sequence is TGTGCCAGCTCACCACCAGGAGGCAATGAGCAGTTCTTC.

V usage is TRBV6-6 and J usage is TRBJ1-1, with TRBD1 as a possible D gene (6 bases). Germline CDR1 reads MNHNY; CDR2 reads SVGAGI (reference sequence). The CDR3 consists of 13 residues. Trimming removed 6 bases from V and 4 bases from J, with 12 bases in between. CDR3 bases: TGTGCCAGCAGAATACAGGGTTTCACTGAAGCTTTCTTT. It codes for CASRIQGFTEAFF.

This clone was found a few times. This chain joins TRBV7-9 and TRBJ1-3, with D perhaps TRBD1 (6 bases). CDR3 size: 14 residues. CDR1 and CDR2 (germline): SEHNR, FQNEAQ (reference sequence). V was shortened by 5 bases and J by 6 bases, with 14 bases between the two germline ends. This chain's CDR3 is CASSVTGEPNTIYF. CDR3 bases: TGTGCCAGCAGCGTGACAGGAGAGCCAAACACCATATATTTT.

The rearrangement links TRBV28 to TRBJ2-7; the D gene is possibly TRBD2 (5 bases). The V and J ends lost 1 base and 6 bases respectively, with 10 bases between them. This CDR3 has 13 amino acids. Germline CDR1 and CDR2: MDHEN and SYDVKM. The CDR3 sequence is CASSLFGVFEQYF. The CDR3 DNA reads TGTGCCAGCAGTTTATTCGGGGTATTCGAGCAGTACTTC. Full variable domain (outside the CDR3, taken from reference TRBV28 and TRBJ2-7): DVKVTQSSRYLVKRTGEKVFLECVQDMDHENMFWYRQDPGLGLRLIYFSYDVKMKEKGDIPEGYSVSREKKERFSLILESASTNQTSMYLCASSLFGVFEQYFGPGTRLTVT.

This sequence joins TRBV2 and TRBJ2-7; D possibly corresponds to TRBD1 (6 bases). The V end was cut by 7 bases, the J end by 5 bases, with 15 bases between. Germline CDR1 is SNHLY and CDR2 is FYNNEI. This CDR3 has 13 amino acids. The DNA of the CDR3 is TGTGCCAGCACCGGGACACCGAGAGACGAGCAGTACTTC. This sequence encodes CASTGTPRDEQYF. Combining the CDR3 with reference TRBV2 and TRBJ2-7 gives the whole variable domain EPEVTQTPSHQVTQMGQEVILRCVPISNHLYFYWYRQILGQKVEFLVSFYNNEISEKSEIFDDQFSVERPDGSNFTLKIRSTKLEDSAMYFCASTGTPRDEQYFGPGTRLTVT.

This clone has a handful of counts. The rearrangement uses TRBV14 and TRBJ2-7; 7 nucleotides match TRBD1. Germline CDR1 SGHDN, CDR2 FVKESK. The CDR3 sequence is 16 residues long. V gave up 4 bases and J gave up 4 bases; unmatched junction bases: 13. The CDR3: CASSPEEVGGEYEQYF. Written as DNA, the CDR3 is TGTGCCAGCAGCCCGGAGGAGGTAGGGGGCGAATACGAGCAGTACTTC.

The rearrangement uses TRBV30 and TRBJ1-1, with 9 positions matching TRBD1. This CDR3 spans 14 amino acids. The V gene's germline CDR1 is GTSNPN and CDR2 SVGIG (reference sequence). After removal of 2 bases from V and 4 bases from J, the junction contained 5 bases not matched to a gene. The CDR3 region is CAWSSGTGSTEAFF. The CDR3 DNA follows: TGTGCCTGGAGTTCCGGGACAGGGAGCACTGAAGCTTTCTTT.

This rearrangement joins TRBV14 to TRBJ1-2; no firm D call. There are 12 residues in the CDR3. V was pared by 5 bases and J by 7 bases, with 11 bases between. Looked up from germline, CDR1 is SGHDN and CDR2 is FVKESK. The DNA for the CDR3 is TGTGCCAGCAGCGAAGGCTCCGTTGGCTACACCTTC. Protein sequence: CASSEGSVGYTF.

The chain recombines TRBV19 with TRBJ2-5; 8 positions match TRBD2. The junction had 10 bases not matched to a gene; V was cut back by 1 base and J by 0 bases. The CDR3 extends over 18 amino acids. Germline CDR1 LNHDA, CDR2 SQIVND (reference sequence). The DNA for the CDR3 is TGTGCCAGTAGTATAGGGAGCGGGGGAGGAAAAAACCAAGAGACCCAGTACTTC. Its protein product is CASSIGSGGGKNQETQYF.

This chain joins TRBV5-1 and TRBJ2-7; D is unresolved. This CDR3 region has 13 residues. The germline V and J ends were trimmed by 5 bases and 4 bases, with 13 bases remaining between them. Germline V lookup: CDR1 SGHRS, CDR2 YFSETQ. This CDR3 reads CASSTDNTYEQYF. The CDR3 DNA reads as TGCGCCAGCAGTACCGACAATACATACGAGCAGTACTTC. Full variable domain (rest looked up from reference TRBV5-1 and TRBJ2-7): KAGVTQTPRYLIKTRGQQVTLSCSPISGHRSVSWYQQTPGQGLQFLFEYFSETQRNKGNFPGRFSGRQFSNSRSEMNVSTLELGDSALYLCASSTDNTYEQYFGPGTRLTVT.

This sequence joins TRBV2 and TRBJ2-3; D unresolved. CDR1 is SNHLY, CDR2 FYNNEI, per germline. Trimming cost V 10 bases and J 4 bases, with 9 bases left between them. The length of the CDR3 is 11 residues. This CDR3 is CATQMADTQYF. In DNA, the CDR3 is TGTGCCACCCAGATGGCAGATACGCAGTATTTT.

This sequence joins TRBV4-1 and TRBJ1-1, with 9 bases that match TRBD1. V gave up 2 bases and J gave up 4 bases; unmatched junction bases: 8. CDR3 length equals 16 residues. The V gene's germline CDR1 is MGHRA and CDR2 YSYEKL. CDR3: CASSQFGTGTGTEAFF. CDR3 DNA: TGCGCCAGCAGCCAATTCGGGACAGGGACCGGCACTGAAGCTTTCTTT.

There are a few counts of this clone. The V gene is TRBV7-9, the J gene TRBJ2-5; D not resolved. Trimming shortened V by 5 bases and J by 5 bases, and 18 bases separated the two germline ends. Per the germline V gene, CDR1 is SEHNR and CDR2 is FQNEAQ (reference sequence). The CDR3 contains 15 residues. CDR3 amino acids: CASSPTAEVLETQYF. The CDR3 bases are TGTGCCAGCAGCCCGACCGCTGAGGTGCTGGAGACCCAGTACTTC.

The CDR3 sequence: CASSNRKAGQVNTEAFF. The CDR3 region has the DNA TGTGCCAGTAGTAACAGGAAGGCAGGGCAAGTGAACACTGAAGCTTTCTTT. The chain is built from TRBV19 and TRBJ1-1, with a weak D call TRBD1 (5 bases). Germline V lookup: CDR1 LNHDA, CDR2 SQIVND (reference sequence). The CDR3 is made up of 17 amino acids. Trimming cost V 4 bases and J 0 bases, with 18 bases left between them.

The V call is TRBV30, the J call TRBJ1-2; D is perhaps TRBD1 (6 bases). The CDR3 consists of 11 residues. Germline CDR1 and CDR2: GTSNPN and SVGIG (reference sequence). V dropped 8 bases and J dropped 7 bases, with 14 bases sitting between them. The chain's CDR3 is CASFGGGGYTF. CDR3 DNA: TGTGCCAGCTTCGGAGGGGGTGGCTACACCTTC.

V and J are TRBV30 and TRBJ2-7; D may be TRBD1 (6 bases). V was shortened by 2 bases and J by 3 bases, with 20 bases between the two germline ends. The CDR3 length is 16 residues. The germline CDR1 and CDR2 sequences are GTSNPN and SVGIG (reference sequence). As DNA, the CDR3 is TGTGCCTGGAGTAAAAGGACAGCTGGAGACCGCTACGAGCAGTACTTC. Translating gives CAWSKRTAGDRYEQYF.

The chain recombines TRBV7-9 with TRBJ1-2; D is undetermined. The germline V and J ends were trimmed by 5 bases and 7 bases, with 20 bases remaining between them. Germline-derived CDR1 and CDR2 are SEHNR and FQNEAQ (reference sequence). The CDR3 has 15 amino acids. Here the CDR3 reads CASSPRDRRGAGYTF. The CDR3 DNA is TGTGCCAGCAGCCCAAGAGACCGGAGAGGCGCTGGCTACACCTTC.

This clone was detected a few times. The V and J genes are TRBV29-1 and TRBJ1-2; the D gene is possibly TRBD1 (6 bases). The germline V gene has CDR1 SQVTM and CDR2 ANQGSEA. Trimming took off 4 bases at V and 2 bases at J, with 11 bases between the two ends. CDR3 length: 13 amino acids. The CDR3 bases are TGCAGCGTTGGTGGCAGGGGCAACTATGGCTACACCTTC. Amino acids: CSVGGRGNYGYTF.